This T cell receptor (beta chain) was sequenced during a study of response to subunit inactivated influenza vaccine (dated by TCRdb to between 2017 and 2018). About the investigation overall: The study used deep quantitative T cell receptor repertoire profiling to track responses to a trivalent subunit inactivated influenza vaccine.

This clonotype was seen at least ten times. What this receptor recognizes is not known. No much larger clonotype is one base removed from it; base qualities were not supplied. CDR1 and CDR2 (LGHNA, YNFKEQ) derive from the germline V gene. Deletion took 0 bases off V and 5 bases off J, with a span of 14 bases between the germline ends. The CDR3 runs 16 residues from the cysteine to the phenylalanine. Here the CDR3 DNA is all that survives: 48 bases in frame from base 1. Receptor libraries were prepared by RT-PCR. Sequencing relied on an Illumina HiSeq 2500. The raw public data were reprocessed by TCRdb itself: fastp quality trimming at Q25, MiXCR clonotype calling, in-frame beta chains only. Identical CDR3 proteins give one entry, which carries the most common genes and DNA. This sample is represented by a few hundred thousand distinct CDR3 sequences; less than 7.5% of them were singletons. The ten largest clonotypes hold roughly 13% of the sample.

The paper as a whole reports these results and caveats: The authors suggested that each seasonal influenza vaccination may recruit only a limited number of new T cells.

The clonotype was recovered from a man between 50 and 70 years old who received an inactivated influenza vaccine. Donor details come from another sample of the same person, matched by shared clones. This specimen was PBMCs from blood, taken around 25 months after vaccination. The chain is encoded by TRBV4-2 joined to TRBJ1-3; matching of 6 bases hints at TRBD1 as the D gene. The CDR3: CASSQDVGQTRNTIYF. The DNA sequence reads TGTGCCAGCAGCCAAGATGTTGGACAGACAAGAAACACCATATATTTT.